This T cell receptor beta chain was recovered during a study of Ad26.COV2.S vaccination and SARS-CoV-2 variants (dated by TCRdb to the early 2020s). With respect to the entire study: Donors in the vaccine arm were drawn from COV1001, a multicentre, randomized, double-blind, placebo-controlled phase I-IIa trial testing Ad26.COV2.S in healthy adults. Ad26.COV2.S was administered intramuscularly at 5 x 10^10 or 1 x 10^11 viral particles, either as a single shot or as two shots given 56 days apart. Blinding of investigators to trial group allocation was maintained during experiments and outcome assessment. The specificity and breadth of SARS-CoV-2-reactive T cell receptors after Ad26.COV2.S vaccination were assessed by TCRbeta repertoire sequencing. The TCR-sequenced set comprised around 32 samples: some 20 Ad26.COV2.S vaccine recipients, 5 placebo recipients and 8 SARS-CoV-2 convalescent individuals. Participants in the trial were split at random into five groups of five each, receiving low-dose or high-dose Ad26.COV2.S once or twice, or else placebo on both occasions. What the research found in general, with its limitations: The authors noted that total T cell responses may have been underestimated by the TCR breadth and depth analyses. Non-spike TCR breadth was comparable between vaccine and placebo recipients, consistent with the vaccine containing only spike. Spike-specific TCR breadth was higher in Ad26.COV2.S recipients than in placebo recipients (P = 0.0014). Substantial breadth of spike-specific CD8+ and CD4+ T cell responses was reported after vaccination. Comparing responses between vaccine doses or regimens was not something the study was powered to do.

The immunoSEQ Assay was used to sequence TCRbeta CDR3 regions. After extraction, genomic DNA underwent amplification by bias-controlled multiplex PCR, followed by high-throughput sequencing. On the study's bioinformatics: To quantify the absolute abundance of every unique TCRbeta CDR3 region, sequences were collapsed and filtered. T cell fraction was estimated by normalization of TCRbeta template counts to usable DNA, with usable DNA being measured through amplification of reference genes present in all nucleated cells. Repertoire TCRs were annotated as SARS-CoV-2-specific when V gene, CDR3 amino acid sequence and J gene were exactly matched to a known reactive TCR set. The reference SARS-CoV-2 TCR set was derived from MIRA and filtered for enrichment in COVID-19-positive ImmuneCODE repertoires, a step that removed public or cross-reactive TCRs. Using the MIRA antigens, annotated TCRs were further analysed by specific ORF or by position within an ORF. Breadth was defined as annotated unique rearrangements over total unique productive rearrangements; depth was the summed frequency of those rearrangements. Two-sided Wilcoxon rank-sum tests were used to compare TCR breadth between groups. Entries here come from immuneACCESS through TCRdb and include only in-frame sequences with V and J called. Some clones fail to appear in such tables; in the studies checked, an unresolved V gene covers under half of the shortfall, and the cause of the remainder is unknown. V, J and clone size are taken as reported in that table, and D and trimming were inferred from the DNA itself. This sample has 380,000 or so clones in its table, and about 88% of those were observed once. The ten largest clones capture around 6.4% of the sample.

In regard to this clone: The target of this receptor is not known. No base quality information exists; no much larger clone differs at one position.

The treatment or condition tag for this specimen amounts to: some 19 received Ad26.COV2.S at low or high dose, single or two shots; several received placebo; per-sample allocation not given. Repertoires of vaccine and placebo recipients were sequenced from samples taken on day 63 after the first injection. In Cohort 1b, about two dozen adults aged 18-55 years were enrolled at a single site in Boston, USA, between 29 July and 7 August 2020. As a vaccine, Ad26.COV2.S was a replication-incompetent adenovirus type 26 vector that expressed a prefusion-stabilized SARS-CoV-2 spike protein derived from the original Wuhan strain. For CDR1 and CDR2, the germline V gene (reference sequence) lists SEHNR and FQNEAQ. The cysteine opens and the phenylalanine closes a CDR3 of 15 amino acids. Here the CDR3 DNA is all that survives: 45 bases in frame from base 1. Germline trimming: 5 bases from V, 4 bases from J; junction bases outside gene matches: 8.

Sequencing used peripheral blood, obtained in a trial of Ad26.COV2.S vaccine versus placebo. Recombination connected TRBV7-9 to TRBJ1-1; 9 central nucleotides agree with TRBD1. The clonotype originates from a person aged 18-60 years who received the Ad26.COV2.S COVID-19 vaccine or a placebo. The DNA sequence reads TGTGCCAGCAGCCGAATACAGGGGGCTGGCACTGAAGCTTTCTTT. It codes for CASSRIQGAGTEAFF.